This T cell receptor beta chain was captured by sequencing in a study of cytomegalovirus exposure and HLA in healthy donors. Study observations and caveats: The study labeled under 200 TCR beta chains cytomegalovirus-associated. CMV antigen specificity was confirmed in vitro for a few CMV-associated chains.

Germline-derived CDR1 and CDR2 are SNHLY and FYNNEI. The CDR3 consists of 14 residues. J was trimmed by 2 bases and V by 6 bases; bases with no gene match: 4. A word on this clone: Its specificity is not known.

The protocol was immunoSEQ multiplex PCR, while the TCRdb copy is restricted to in-frame clones and leaves out a portion. The sample has roughly 68,000 clones, roughly 97% seen once; the top ten hold roughly 2.3%. J is TRBJ1-5 and V is TRBV2; 7 nucleotides line up with TRBD1. This TCR derives from a young man in good health and CMV-seronegative. The sequenced sample was PBMCs. CDR3 sequence reads: CASRTGDGNQPQHF. The CDR3 DNA follows: TGTGCCAGCAGAACAGGGGATGGCAATCAGCCCCAGCATTTT.